A selection of T cell receptor beta chains follows, all from one sample in a study of blood T cell repertoires in COVID-19. Assay used: immunoSEQ multiplex PCR; TCRdb lists only in-frame clones, some missing. The table lists about 280,000 clones, roughly 90% of them singletons. Sequenced sample: PBMCs or T cells enriched from blood (not recorded which). These receptors were obtained from a woman between 18 and 29 years old with acute COVID-19. Both conserved end residues are trimmed from each CDR3.

j_call v_call cdr3_aa
TRBJ2-5 TRBV5-6 ASRGVAGGQETQY
TRBJ1-5 TRBV28 ASRGANQPQH
TRBJ1-6 TRBV6-5 ASSLDRGSSPLH
TRBJ2-7 TRBV28 ASSVPPSGSYHEQY
TRBJ2-2 TRBV24-1 ATSDPEQGTGELF
TRBJ2-2 TRBV21-1 ASSKEGELAGGPNTGELF
TRBJ2-1 TRBV30 AWTSLSSYNEQF
TRBJ1-2 TRBV5-1 ASSLDSLQGNGYT
TRBJ2-6 TRBV4-3 ASSQDTGSISGANVLT
TRBJ2-7 TRBV10-2 ASSGGLWGYEQY
TRBJ1-5 TRBV19 ASTREGWGQPQH
TRBJ1-6 TRBV2 ASREDSLNSPLH
TRBJ2-1 TRBV7-2 ASSLRTGNYNEQF
TRBJ2-4 TRBV7-3 ASSLSSSGIQY
TRBJ2-5 TRBV7-2 ASSPGTVQETQY
TRBJ2-1 TRBV30 AWGRLSSEQF
TRBJ2-7 TRBV3-1/TRBV3-2 ASSQDRDQRDSYEQY
TRBJ2-7 TRBV24-1 ATSAWDRATYEQY
TRBJ1-3 TRBV11-2 ASSGRDRASGNTIY
TRBJ1-1 TRBV5-1 ASSLGQSNTEAF
TRBJ1-6 TRBV7-2 ASSLWSDNSPLH
TRBJ2-3 TRBV5-4 ASSPPSSGRSDTQY
TRBJ1-2 TRBV7-9 ASSPGSPNYGYT
TRBJ2-5 TRBV27 ASSLGGRAQETQY
TRBJ2-2 TRBV7-2 ASSIQAAKLTGELF
TRBJ2-5 TRBV3-1/TRBV3-2 ASSLPGVARETQY
TRBJ1-1 TRBV18 ASSLGQGTTEAF
TRBJ2-3 TRBV5-1 ASSPTTSGRTDTQY
TRBJ2-3 TRBV4-1 ASSPTRLDITDTQY
TRBJ2-3 TRBV10-1 ASSENRGRVNTDTQY
TRBJ2-1 TRBV6-6 ASRTGTSGRGGEQF
TRBJ2-7 TRBV28 ASSLLGRGYEQY
TRBJ2-1 TRBV4-3 ASSQAAAGVYNEQF
TRBJ2-1 TRBV7-9 ASSHGLAGRSNEQF
TRBJ2-5 TRBV5-8 ASSWGGTGETQY
TRBJ2-7 TRBV5-8 ASSLVYEQY
TRBJ1-4 TRBV7-9 ASSLALGGRSTNEKLF
TRBJ2-1 TRBV6-5 ASIRASGSGNEQF
TRBJ1-3 TRBV21-1 ASSKGRTDRLPSGNTIY
TRBJ1-1 TRBV7-9 ASSPPGQPNTEAF
TRBJ2-1 TRBV27 ASSPREVGGRF
TRBJ1-5 TRBV3-1/TRBV3-2 ASSLQGSNQPQH
TRBJ1-5 TRBV18 ASSPGLTGNGNQPQH
TRBJ2-5 TRBV12-3/TRBV12-4 ASSQGVVETQY
TRBJ1-2 TRBV28 ASSTGAYGYT
TRBJ2-7 TRBV7-2 ASSFGTSVDEQY
TRBJ1-1 TRBV7-9 ASSPRGGLNTEAF
TRBJ1-2 TRBV6-2/TRBV6-3 ASSYSTGGYGYT
TRBJ2-3 TRBV7-2 ASSLHRALTDTQY